This is a list of T cell receptor beta chains from one sample in a study of shared clonotypes between healthy human individuals. Assay: immunoSEQ multiplex PCR; the TCRdb copy retains only in-frame clones and omits some. The table has 1.5 million to 2.5 million clones, over 85% seen once; the top ten hold 1.2%. Sequenced material: naive CD8+ T cells sorted from blood. All receptors derive from a man aged 18 to 30 in good health. Both conserved end residues are part of each CDR3. The order of the fields is clone size, J gene, D gene, V gene, CDR3 protein. D genes are given only for firm matches. Clone size is shown for a subset of rows, as once, few, many or a class of expanded clone.

>NA|TRBJ2-7|TRBD1|TRBV7-9
CASSSFGTGYEQYF
>NA|TRBJ2-5|TRBD1|TRBV28
CASSPTGQGETQYF
>NA|TRBJ2-1|NA|TRBV21-1
CASSAVSLPAAKFF
>NA|TRBJ1-1|NA|TRBV28
CASSLVSYTEAFF
>NA|TRBJ1-5|TRBD1|TRBV6-1
CASSEIATGVNQPQHF
>NA|TRBJ2-3|NA|TRBV25-1
CASSATSPTDTQYF
>NA|TRBJ2-7|NA|TRBV7-2
CASSFGQGVMREQYF
>NA|TRBJ2-7|NA|TRBV5-5
CASRGTAYEQYF
>NA|TRBJ1-6|NA|TRBV28
CASSAAGDSPLHF
>NA|TRBJ2-7|TRBD2|TRBV13
CASSLNSGTSGSLSDYEQYF
>NA|TRBJ1-5|NA|TRBV9
CASSLGGSNQPQHF
>NA|TRBJ2-5|TRBD1|TRBV2
CASTPPGAQGEEETQYF
>NA|TRBJ1-4|NA|TRBV9
CASSVEGIGNEKLFF
>NA|TRBJ1-2|NA|TRBV4-1
CASSSNIPANYGYTF
>NA|TRBJ1-3|NA|TRBV6-1
CASSEFGVAGNTIYF
>NA|TRBJ1-3|TRBD1|TRBV5-5
CASSLADRGIGNTIYF
>once|TRBJ2-2|TRBD1|TRBV4-3
CASSQDEDRDTGELFF
>NA|TRBJ2-7|NA|TRBV28
CASSSKGSYEQYF
>NA|TRBJ2-7|TRBD1|TRBV6-1
CASSTTGTGSYEQYF
>NA|TRBJ2-7|NA|TRBV7-9
CASSLDATYEQYF